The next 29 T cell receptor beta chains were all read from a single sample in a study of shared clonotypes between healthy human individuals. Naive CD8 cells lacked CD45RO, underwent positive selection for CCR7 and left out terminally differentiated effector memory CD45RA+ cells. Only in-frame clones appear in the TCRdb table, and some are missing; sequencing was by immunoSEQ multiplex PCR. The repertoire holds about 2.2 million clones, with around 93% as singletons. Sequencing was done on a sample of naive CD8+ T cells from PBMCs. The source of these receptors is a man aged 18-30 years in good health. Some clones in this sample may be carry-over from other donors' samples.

CDR3 loop: CASSIGWDGTSEQYF. The CDR3 coding sequence is TGTGCCAGTAGTATAGGATGGGACGGGACTTCGGAGCAGTACTTC. This chain connects TRBV19 to TRBJ2-7; possible D gene TRBD2, 6 bases. Germline assignment: CDR1 LNHDA and CDR2 SQIVND (reference sequence). The CDR3 length is 15 residues. Trimming left V 1 base short and J 7 bases short, with 17 bases between.

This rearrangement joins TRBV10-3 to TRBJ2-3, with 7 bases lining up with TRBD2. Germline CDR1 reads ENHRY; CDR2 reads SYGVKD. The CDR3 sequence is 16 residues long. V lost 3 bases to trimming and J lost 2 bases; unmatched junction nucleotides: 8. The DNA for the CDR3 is TGTGCCATCAGTGATCCCGGCGGGAGCCTCACAGATACGCAGTATTTT. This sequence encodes CAISDPGGSLTDTQYF.

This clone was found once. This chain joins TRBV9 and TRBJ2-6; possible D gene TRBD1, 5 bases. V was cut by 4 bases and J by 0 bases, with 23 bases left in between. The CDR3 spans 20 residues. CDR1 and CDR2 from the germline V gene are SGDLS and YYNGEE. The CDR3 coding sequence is TGTGCCAGCAGCCCGACAGTAGACTGGGTTTTGAGCTCTGGGGCCAACGTCCTGACTTTC. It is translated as CASSPTVDWVLSSGANVLTF.

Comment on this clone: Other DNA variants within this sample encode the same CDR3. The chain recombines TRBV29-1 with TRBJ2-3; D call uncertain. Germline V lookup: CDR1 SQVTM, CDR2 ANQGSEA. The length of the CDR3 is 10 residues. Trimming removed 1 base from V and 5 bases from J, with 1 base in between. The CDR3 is CSVEGDTQYF. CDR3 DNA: TGCAGCGTTGAAGGAGATACGCAGTATTTT.

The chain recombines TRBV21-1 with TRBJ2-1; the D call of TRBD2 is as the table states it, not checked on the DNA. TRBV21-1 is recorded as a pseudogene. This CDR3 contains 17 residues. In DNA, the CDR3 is TGTGCCAGCAGCAATCAGCGGGAGGGGAGCTCCTACAATGAGCAGTTCTTC. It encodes CASSNQREGSSYNEQFF.

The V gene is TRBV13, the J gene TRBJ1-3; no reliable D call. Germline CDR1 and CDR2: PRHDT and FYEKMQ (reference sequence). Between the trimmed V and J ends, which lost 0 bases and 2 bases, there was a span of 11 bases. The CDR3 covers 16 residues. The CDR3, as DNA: TGTGCCAGCAGCTTAGGGGGCACCGTCCCTGGAAACACCATATATTTT. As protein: CASSLGGTVPGNTIYF.

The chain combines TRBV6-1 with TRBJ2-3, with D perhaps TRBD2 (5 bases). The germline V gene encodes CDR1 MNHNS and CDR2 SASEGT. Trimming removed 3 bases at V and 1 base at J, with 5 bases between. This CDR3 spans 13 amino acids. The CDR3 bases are TGTGCCAGCAGTGACGGGGGCACAGATACGCAGTATTTT. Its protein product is CASSDGGTDTQYF.

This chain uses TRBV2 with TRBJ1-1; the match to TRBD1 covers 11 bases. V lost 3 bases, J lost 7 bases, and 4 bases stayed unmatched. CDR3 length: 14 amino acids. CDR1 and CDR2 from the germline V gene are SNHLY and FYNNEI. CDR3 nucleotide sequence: TGTGCCAGCAGTGATGGGACAGGGGGGTTTGAAGCTTTCTTT. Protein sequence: CASSDGTGGFEAFF.

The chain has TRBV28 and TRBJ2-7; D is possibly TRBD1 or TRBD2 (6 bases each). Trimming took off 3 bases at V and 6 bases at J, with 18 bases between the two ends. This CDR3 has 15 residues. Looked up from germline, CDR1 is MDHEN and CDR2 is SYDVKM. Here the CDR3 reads CASSFPKGGVREQYF. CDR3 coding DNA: TGTGCCAGCAGTTTCCCTAAGGGGGGAGTTCGCGAGCAGTACTTC.

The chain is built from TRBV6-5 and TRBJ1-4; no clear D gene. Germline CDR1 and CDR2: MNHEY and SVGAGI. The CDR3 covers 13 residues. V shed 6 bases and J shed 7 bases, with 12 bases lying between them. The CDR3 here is CASRPGLAEKLFF. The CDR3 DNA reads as TGTGCCAGCAGACCCGGGTTGGCTGAAAAACTGTTTTTT.

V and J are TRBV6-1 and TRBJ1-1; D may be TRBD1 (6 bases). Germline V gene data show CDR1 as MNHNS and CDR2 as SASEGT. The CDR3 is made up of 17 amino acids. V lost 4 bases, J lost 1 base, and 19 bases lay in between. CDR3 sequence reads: CASSGGQHNLPNTEAFF. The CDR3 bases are TGTGCCAGCAGTGGTGGACAGCATAACTTACCGAACACTGAAGCTTTCTTT.

The CDR3 reads CASQTGLAGEYEQYF. For the CDR3, the DNA is TGCGCCAGCCAAACGGGTCTAGCGGGAGAGTACGAGCAGTACTTC. This chain connects TRBV10-1 to TRBJ2-7; 10 bases match TRBD2. The junction had 11 bases not matched to a gene; V was cut back by 8 bases and J by 4 bases. This CDR3 region has 15 residues. Germline lookup yields CDR1 WNHNN and CDR2 SYGVQD (reference sequence).

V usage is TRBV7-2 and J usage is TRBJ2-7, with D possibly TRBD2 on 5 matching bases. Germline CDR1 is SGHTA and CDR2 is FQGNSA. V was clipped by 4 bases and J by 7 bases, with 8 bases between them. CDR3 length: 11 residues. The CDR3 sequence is CASSSWEEQYF. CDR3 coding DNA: TGTGCCAGCAGCTCCTGGGAGGAGCAGTACTTC. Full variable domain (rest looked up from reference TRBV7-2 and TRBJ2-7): GAGVSQSPSNKVTEKGKDVELRCDPISGHTALYWYRQSLGQGLEFLIYFQGNSAPDKSGLPSDRFSAERTGGSVSTLTIQRTQQEDSAVYLCASSSWEEQYFGPGTRLTVT.

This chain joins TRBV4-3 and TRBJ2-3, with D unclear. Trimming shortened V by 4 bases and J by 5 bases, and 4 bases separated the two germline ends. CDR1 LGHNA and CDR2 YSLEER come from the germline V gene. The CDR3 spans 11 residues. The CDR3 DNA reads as TGCGCCAGCAGCCGACGAGATACGCAGTATTTT. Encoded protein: CASSRRDTQYF.

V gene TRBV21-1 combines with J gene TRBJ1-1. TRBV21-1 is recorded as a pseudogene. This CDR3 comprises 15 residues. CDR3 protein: CASSHPRGRPPIWFF. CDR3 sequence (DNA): TGTGCCAGCAGCCACCCGAGGGGCAGACCCCCAATTTGGTTCTTT.

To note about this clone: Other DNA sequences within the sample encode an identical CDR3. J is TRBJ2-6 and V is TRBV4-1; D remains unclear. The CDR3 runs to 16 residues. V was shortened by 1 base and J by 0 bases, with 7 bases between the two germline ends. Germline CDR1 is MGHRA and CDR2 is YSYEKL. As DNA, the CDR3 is TGCGCCAGCAGCCAAGCGACGCTCTCTGGGGCCAACGTCCTGACTTTC. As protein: CASSQATLSGANVLTF.

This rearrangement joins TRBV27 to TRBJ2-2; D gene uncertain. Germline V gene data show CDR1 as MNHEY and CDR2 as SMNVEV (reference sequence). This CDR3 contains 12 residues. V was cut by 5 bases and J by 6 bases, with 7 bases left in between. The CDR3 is CASSQAPGELFF. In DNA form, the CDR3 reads TGTGCCAGCAGTCAGGCCCCCGGGGAGCTGTTTTTT.

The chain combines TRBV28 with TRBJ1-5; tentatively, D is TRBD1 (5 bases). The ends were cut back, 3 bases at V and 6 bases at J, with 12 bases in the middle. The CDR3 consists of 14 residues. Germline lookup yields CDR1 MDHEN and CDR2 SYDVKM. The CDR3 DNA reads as TGTGCCAGCAGTTTCACCAGGGCGGGTCAGCCCCAGCATTTT. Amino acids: CASSFTRAGQPQHF.

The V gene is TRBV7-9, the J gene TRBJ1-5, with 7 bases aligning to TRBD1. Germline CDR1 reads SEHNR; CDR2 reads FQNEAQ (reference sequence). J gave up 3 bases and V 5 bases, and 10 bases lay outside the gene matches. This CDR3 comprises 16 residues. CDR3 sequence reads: CASSQGVAGLNQPQHF. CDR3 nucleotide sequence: TGTGCCAGCAGCCAGGGGGTCGCAGGGCTCAATCAGCCCCAGCATTTT.

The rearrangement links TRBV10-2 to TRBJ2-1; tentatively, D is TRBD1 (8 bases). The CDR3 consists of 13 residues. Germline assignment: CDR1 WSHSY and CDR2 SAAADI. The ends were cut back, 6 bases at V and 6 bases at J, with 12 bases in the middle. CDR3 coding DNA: TGCGCCAGCAGGGACAGGGAGGGCAATGAGCAGTTCTTC. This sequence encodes CASRDREGNEQFF.

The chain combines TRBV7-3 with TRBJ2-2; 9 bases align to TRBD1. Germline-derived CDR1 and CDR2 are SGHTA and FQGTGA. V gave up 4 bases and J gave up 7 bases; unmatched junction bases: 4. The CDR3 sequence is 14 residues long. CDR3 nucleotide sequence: TGTGCCAGCAGCTCGACAGGGGGTGACGGGGAGCTGTTTTTT. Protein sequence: CASSSTGGDGELFF.

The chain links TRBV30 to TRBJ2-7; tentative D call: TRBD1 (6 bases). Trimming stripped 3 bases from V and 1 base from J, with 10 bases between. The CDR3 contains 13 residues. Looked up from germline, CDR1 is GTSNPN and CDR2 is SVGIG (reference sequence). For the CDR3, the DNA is TGTGCCTGGAGGACAGGTAGATCCTACGAGCAGTACTTC. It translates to CAWRTGRSYEQYF.

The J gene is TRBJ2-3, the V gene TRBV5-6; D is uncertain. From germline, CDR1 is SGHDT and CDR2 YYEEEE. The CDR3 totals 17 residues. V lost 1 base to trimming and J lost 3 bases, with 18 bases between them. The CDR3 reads CASSLSIRLGQTDTQYF. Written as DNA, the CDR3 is TGTGCCAGCAGCTTGAGTATCAGGCTCGGGCAAACAGATACGCAGTATTTT.

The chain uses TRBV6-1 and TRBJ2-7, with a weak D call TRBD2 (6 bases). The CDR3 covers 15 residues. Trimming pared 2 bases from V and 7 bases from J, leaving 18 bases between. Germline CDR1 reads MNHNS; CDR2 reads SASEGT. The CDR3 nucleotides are TGTGCCAGCAGTGAACCCCGGGACTCGCATTTGGAGCAGTACTTC. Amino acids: CASSEPRDSHLEQYF.

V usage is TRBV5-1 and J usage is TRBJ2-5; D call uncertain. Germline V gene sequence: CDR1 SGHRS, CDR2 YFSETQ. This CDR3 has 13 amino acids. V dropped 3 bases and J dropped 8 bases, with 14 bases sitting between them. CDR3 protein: CASSSDSKRTQYF. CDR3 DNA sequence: TGCGCCAGCAGCTCCGATTCCAAGAGAACCCAGTACTTC.

CDR3 in amino acids: CASSSRDSAGNEQFF. The CDR3 DNA sequence: TGTGCCAGTAGTTCCCGGGACTCAGCGGGGAATGAGCAGTTCTTC. The J gene is TRBJ2-1, the V gene TRBV19; 7 bases map to TRBD2. Losses at the gene ends were 5 bases for V and 7 bases for J; bases not matched to a gene: 11. From germline, CDR1 is LNHDA and CDR2 SQIVND (reference sequence). There are 15 residues in the CDR3.

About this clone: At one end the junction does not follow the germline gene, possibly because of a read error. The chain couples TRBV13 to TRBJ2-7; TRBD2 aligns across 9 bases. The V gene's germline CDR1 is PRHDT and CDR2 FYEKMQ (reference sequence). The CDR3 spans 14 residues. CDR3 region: CASSLAGAEDEQYF. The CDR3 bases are TGTGCCAGCAGTTTAGCGGGAGCAGAGGACGAGCAGTACTTC. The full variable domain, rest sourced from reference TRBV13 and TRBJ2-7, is AAGVIQSPRHLIKEKRETATLKCYPIPRHDTVYWYQQGPGQDPQFLISFYEKMQSDKGSIPDRFSAQQFSDYHSELNMSSLELGDSALYFCASSLAGAEDEQYFGPGTRLTVT.

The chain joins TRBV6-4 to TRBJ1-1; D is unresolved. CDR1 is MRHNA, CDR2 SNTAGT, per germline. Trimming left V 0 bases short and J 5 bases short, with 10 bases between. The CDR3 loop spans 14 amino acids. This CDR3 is CASSDSRVRTEAFF. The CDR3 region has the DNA TGTGCCAGCAGTGACTCAAGGGTCCGGACTGAAGCTTTCTTT.

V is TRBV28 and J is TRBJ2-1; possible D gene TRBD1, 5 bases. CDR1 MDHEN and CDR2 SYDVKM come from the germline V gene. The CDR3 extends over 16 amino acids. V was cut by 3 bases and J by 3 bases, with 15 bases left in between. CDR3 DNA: TGTGCCAGCAGTTTCACCCAAACAGGTTTCTACAATGAGCAGTTCTTC. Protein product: CASSFTQTGFYNEQFF.